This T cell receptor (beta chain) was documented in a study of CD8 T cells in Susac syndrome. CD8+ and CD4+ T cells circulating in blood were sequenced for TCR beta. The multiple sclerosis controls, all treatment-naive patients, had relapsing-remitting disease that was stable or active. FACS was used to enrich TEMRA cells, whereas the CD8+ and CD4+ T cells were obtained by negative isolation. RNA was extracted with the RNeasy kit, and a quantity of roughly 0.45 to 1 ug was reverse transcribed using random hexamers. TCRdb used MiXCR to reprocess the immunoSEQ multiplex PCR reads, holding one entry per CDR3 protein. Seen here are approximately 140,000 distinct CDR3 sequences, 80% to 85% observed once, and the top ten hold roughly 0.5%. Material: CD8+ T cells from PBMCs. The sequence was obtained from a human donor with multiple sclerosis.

CDR3 sequence reads: CASSDPGTQNTGELFF. The CDR3 nucleotides are TGTGCCAGCAGCGATCCCGGGACCCAGAACACCGGGGAGCTGTTTTTT. This sequence joins TRBV11-3 and TRBJ2-2; the D gene could be TRBD1 or TRBD2 (5 bases each). Germline V gene lookup returns CDR1 SGHNT and CDR2 YENEEA. This CDR3 has 16 residues. Trimming took off 5 bases at V and 1 base at J, with 14 bases between the two ends.